This entry describes one TCR beta chain. Its antigen is currently not known. Base-call qualities are not available, and no considerably larger clone is one nucleotide away. The germline V gene (reference sequence) supplies CDR1 LGHDT and CDR2 YNNKEL. A distance of 14 bases separates the germline ends of V and J, which lose 0 bases and 5 bases respectively. The CDR3 runs 15 amino acids, cysteine and phenylalanine included. Just CDR3 DNA is preserved here, 45 bases in frame from base 1. Sequencer: Illumina NovaSeq 6000. Using 5'RACE with constant-segment primers, TCRalpha and TCRbeta cDNA libraries were constructed, with sample barcodes and unique molecular identifiers added in the process. RNA was extracted from every sample with Trizol reagent. Amplification of the libraries took two PCR steps, and the second step added a second sample barcode plus Illumina TruSeq adapters. The libraries were sequenced on an Illumina NovaSeq using 2 x 150 bp paired-end reads. The original methods were these. The reads were demultiplexed and collapsed into UMI-guided consensus sequences using migec v1.2.7. Using mixcr v2.1.11, the UMI consensuses were aligned to TRA and TRB V and J templates and assembled into clonotypes. Clonotypes were classified as expanded or contracted when called significant by both edgeR and NoisET, with noise models trained on biological replicates. edgeR calls used a false discovery rate-adjusted p below 0.01 and a log2 fold-change threshold of 1. PCA with hierarchical clustering of max-normalized trajectories of the 1000 most abundant clonotypes was used as exploratory dynamics analysis. Separately sequenced CD4+ and CD8+ repertoires were used to assign a CD4 or CD8 phenotype to each responding clone. TCRdb itself trimmed the public reads at Q25 with fastp, ran MiXCR and retained productive beta chains. Records with the same CDR3 protein are collapsed into one entry carrying the most frequent genes and DNA. The V and J calls were determined by TCRdb, not by the authors. The sample table holds roughly 560,000 distinct CDR3 sequences, of which 20% were seen once. The ten top clones hold about an eighth of the sample.

This sample stems from a study of T-cell memory formation after mild COVID-19 (dated by TCRdb to the early 2020s). Some background on the complete study: Most TCR sequence clusters were specific to one of the two donors. In a couple of donors, T-cell clones that expanded and contracted after mild COVID-19 were followed by sequencing TCRalpha and TCRbeta repertoires longitudinally. Two young, previously healthy adult volunteers, one female and one male, were included in the cohort.

The investigation overall reported the following: SARS-CoV-2 specificity was not confirmed for the second-wave clones peaking on day 37. Balanced CD4/CD8 phenotypes were observed for clones contracting from day 15 to 85, whereas a bias towards CD4+ was observed for a second wave of clones expanding from day 15 to 37. The detection of some responding clones in pre-infection memory suggests that pre-existing cross-reactive memory T cells joined the SARS-CoV-2 response. The study covered only a couple of mild cases, and larger cohorts including severe cases with pre-infection samples were considered necessary. Contracting CD4+ clones turned up mainly in the CM and EM memory subsets, whereas EMRA was where CD8+ clones were enriched.

Ficoll-Paque density gradient centrifugation was the method used to isolate PBMCs. The V and J genes are TRBV3-1 and TRBJ2-7, with the D call perhaps TRBD1 or TRBD2, each one matching 7 bases. Sequenced input: PBMCs or a T cell subset sorted from them (not recorded which). This receptor was identified in an adult woman who had mild COVID-19 (a few samples of this study predate the infection). The sample titles of this study are shuffled in the database, so cell type and time point are left out; the donor was told from shared clones. The CDR3 region reads CASSQEGGGGHEQYF. DNA sequence: TGTGCCAGCAGCCAAGAGGGAGGGGGCGGCCACGAGCAGTACTTC.